This TCR beta chain was recorded in a study of regulatory T cells in long-lasting Graves disease. Study-level findings and limits: Relative to newly diagnosed Graves' patients, persistent ones had lower TCR diversity. The number of shared public clonotypes was higher in persistent patients (roughly 2,800) than new patients (just over 950).

Germline values: CDR1 SNHLY, CDR2 FYNNEI. This CDR3 region has 15 residues. Trimming took 5 bases from V and 0 from J, leaving 12 bases between them. This clonotype was counted ten times or more. Its specificity is unknown. Time point given: persistent/refractory GD, antithyroid drugs over 5 years with positive TRAb. RNA extracted from PBMCs served as the sequencing template. Arm-PCR with iRepertoire HTBI primers amplified the CDR3 regions for these TCR beta libraries. Each CDR3 protein is one row after TCRdb ran MiXCR on the multiplex PCR reads. The sample lists a few hundred thousand distinct CDR3 sequences; approximately 23% were seen once.

The chain uses TRBV2 and TRBJ2-3, with D perhaps TRBD2 (5 bases). The source of this sequence is a woman between 35 and 50 years old with Graves disease. The sequencing used peripheral blood mononuclear cells (PBMCs), collected when the disease was refractory, from a patient treated with antithyroid drugs. The CDR3 nucleotides are TGTGCCAGCAGTTCTATTCTAGCAAGCACAGATACGCAGTATTTT. As protein: CASSSILASTDTQYF.